This T cell receptor beta chain was documented in a study of post-analysis software for immune sequencing data. Regarding the study as a whole: Elevated frequency relative to controls characterized several TRBV segments in patients, TRBV5-6, TRBV5-1 and TRBV20-1 among them. Co-batched samples clustered tightly together by F measure.

The germline CDR1 and CDR2 sequences are SQVTM and ANQGSEA. This CDR3 has 10 amino acids. Notes on this clonotype: Its antigen is still unknown. Given a much more abundant clone one base away, this may be a read error.

Unique molecular identifiers were built into the TCR beta cDNA libraries. TCRdb reprocessed the PCR reads via MiXCR and lists one record per CDR3 protein. Of roughly 700,000 distinct CDR3 sequences listed, roughly 30% are singletons. The gene calls are TRBV29-1 and TRBJ2-1; D unclear. The J call may be incorrect, as the DNA end agrees better with TRBJ2-7. The sequence was obtained from a girl aged 10 to 17 with multiple sclerosis. The specimen was blood. CDR3 nucleotide sequence: TGCAGCGTTGGTCACAATGAGCAGTACTTC. Translated: CSVGHNEQYF.